This T cell receptor beta chain was obtained from a study of siplizumab effects on memory and regulatory T cells. V trimming: 3 bases; J trimming: 4 bases; junction bases outside the gene matches: 14. CDR1 and CDR2 from the germline V gene are SGHNT and YYREEE (reference sequence). This CDR3 comprises 18 residues. Libraries were prepared by immunoSEQ multiplex PCR; TCRdb keeps only in-frame clonotypes and omits some of them. This repertoire shows around 97,000 clones, 85% to 95% found once; its top ten account for 1.3%. This clone was counted once. Its cognate antigen is unknown. Study observations and caveats: No assignable naive or memory phenotype existed for roughly 75-96% of proliferating CD4+ or CD8+ clones. Of the alloreactive clones, only a minor fraction mapped to unstimulated subsets. Naive T cell populations appeared to exhibit greater diversity than memory cells and appeared to be major alloresponse contributors.

Sequencing was done on a sample of non-Treg CD4+ T cells sorted from blood. The J gene is TRBJ2-1, the V gene TRBV5-4; 9 nucleotides agree with TRBD2. The origin of this receptor is a human donor in good health. CDR3 coding DNA: TGTGCCAGCAGCTGGACCATTTTTAGCGGGAGTAGGTACAATGAGCAGTTCTTC. Its protein is CASSWTIFSGSRYNEQFF.